This paragraph covers one TCR beta chain sequence. The antigen it binds to is not known. Base qualities are not at hand, and no much larger clone is one base apart. Library method: the immunoSEQ multiplex PCR assay. Concerning the study's data processing: A statistical classification framework was built to diagnose cytomegalovirus status from the catalog of TCR beta chain sequences. This is the immuneACCESS table as TCRdb keeps it, with only in-frame sequences that have V and J called. A part of the clones is gone; compared with another copy, unresolved V genes explain less than half, and the rest is unexplained. V, J and clone size are taken as reported in that table, and D and trimming were inferred from the DNA itself. This sample lists over 200,000 clones; nearly 90% were detected once. Of the sample, under 0.45% falls within the top ten clones. The data were obtained in a study of cytomegalovirus exposure and HLA in healthy donors (dated by TCRdb to between 2016 and 2019). Describing the broader study: A later analysis indicated that the 90 to 150 validation repertoires were generated on the platform also employed for the roughly 720 repertoires of the first cohort. A separate validation cohort of 100 to 150 different subjects was used in addition to the roughly 640-subject first cohort. The aim of the study was to test whether cataloging public T cell receptors could identify signatures of past pathogen exposure. To predict cytomegalovirus infection status, the study brought together high-throughput TCR immunosequencing, statistical association of individual TCRs with disease status, and machine learning. What the work shows at the level of the full study, not this receptor alone: Most TCR sequences were seen in very few donors, while some public TCRs were found in many individuals. The validation cohort had no HLA typing available for a later analysis, so co-occurrence within that cohort was assessed over all 110 or so repertoires. In both the original and validation cohorts, the classifier was reported to diagnose cytomegalovirus status with high specificity and sensitivity. Subsequent analysis determined that TCRs grouped into clusters in the first cohort also showed a tendency toward co-occurrence across the 120 or so validation repertoires, and approximately 93% of cluster scores exceeded 0. According to the authors, the approach could potentially be generalized to other disease states and immunological phenotypes. In vitro tests confirmed that a few of the cytomegalovirus-associated TCR beta chains recognize cytomegalovirus antigens. A total of 150 or so TCR beta chains were listed by the study as associated with cytomegalovirus.

The donors belonged to the validation cohort of over a hundred subjects, which was separate from the approximately 700-subject first cohort. The receptor comes from a woman aged 18-29 years in good health and CMV-seronegative. Specimen: PBMCs.

The sequenced DNA is TGTGCCAGTAGTAAAGACAGGGTCTCCTACGAGCAGTACTTC. It encodes CASSKDRVSYEQYF. The rearrangement joined TRBV19 to TRBJ2-7; TRBD1 fits 7 bases in the junction. CDR1 LNHDA and CDR2 SQIVND were looked up in the germline V gene (reference sequence). Germline trimming: 4 bases from V, 0 bases from J; junction bases outside gene matches: 3. The CDR3 sequence holds 14 residues, the cysteine and phenylalanine included. Of the read, only the CDR3 DNA is kept; its 42 bases are in frame from base 1.